This entry lists 25 T cell receptor beta chains sequenced from one sample in a study of metastatic and nonmetastatic thyroid tumors. Nobody among the patients had been given any treatment before thyroid surgery. TCRdb re-called clones from the PCR reads using MiXCR. The sample lists roughly 70,000 clones; around 20% were seen once. The sequenced sample was blood. The receptor source for this set is a female donor with papillary thyroid cancer or a benign thyroid nodule (not recorded which). Some clones in this sample may be carry-over from other donors' samples.

This clone was counted between two and nine times. As DNA, the CDR3 is TGTGCCAGTAGTCAAGGACGGGACTACGAGCAGTACTTC. Its protein is CASSQGRDYEQYF. The gene calls are TRBV19 and TRBJ2-7, with D tentatively TRBD2 (5 bases). Per germline, CDR1 LNHDA and CDR2 SQIVND (reference sequence). There are 13 residues in the CDR3. Trimming pared 5 bases from V and 3 bases from J, leaving 11 bases between.

As regards this clone: Mismatch with germline at one junction end may stem from a read error. V is TRBV6-1 and J is TRBJ2-7; TRBD2 aligns across 7 bases. CDR1 is MNHNS and CDR2 is SASEGT in the germline V gene. The CDR3 has 13 amino acids. The CDR3 DNA is TGTGCCAGCCAATACCCCTGGGACTACGAGCGGTACTTC. Translated, it gives CASQYPWDYERYF.

The V gene is TRBV11-2, the J gene TRBJ2-3; 9 bases fit TRBD1. CDR3 size: 16 residues. Germline lookup yields CDR1 SGHAT and CDR2 FQNNGV. V lost 0 bases to trimming and J lost 7 bases; unmatched junction nucleotides: 8. The CDR3 DNA sequence: TGTGCCAGCAGCTTAGAGGGGGACAGGGCGGTAAATACGCAGTATTTT. Residues: CASSLEGDRAVNTQYF.

This clone was detected only a few times. This chain links TRBV6-1 with TRBJ2-2; D not certain. The V end was cut by 3 bases, the J end by 3 bases, with 5 bases between. CDR3 length: 13 amino acids. The germline gives CDR1 MNHNS, CDR2 SASEGT. CDR3 nucleotides: TGTGCCAGCAGTGACAAGTACACCGGGGAGCTGTTTTTT. Protein: CASSDKYTGELFF.

This clone was observed at least ten times. A junction end diverges from the germline sequence, so it may reflect a read error. The chain is built from TRBV5-1 and TRBJ1-2; D gene uncertain. The CDR3 has 14 amino acids. Germline V gene sequence: CDR1 SGHRS, CDR2 YFSETQ. The CDR3 nucleotides read TGCGTCAGCAGCTTGGCCGCGTCAGTCTATGGCTACACCTTC. This codes for CVSSLAASVYGYTF.

This clone showed up many times. V usage is TRBV9 and J usage is TRBJ2-1; D perhaps matches TRBD2 (5 bases). CDR1 and CDR2 (germline): SGDLS, YYNGEE. Trimming removed 1 base at V and 4 bases at J, with 12 bases between. There are 15 residues in the CDR3. The CDR3 nucleotides read TGTGCCAGCAGCGTATCGGGGTTGGATTACAATGAGCAGTTCTTC. Its translation is CASSVSGLDYNEQFF.

This clone is medium-sized within its sample. V usage is TRBV27 and J usage is TRBJ2-7; either TRBD1 or TRBD2 may fit D (6 bases each). The CDR3 extends over 13 amino acids. Looked up from germline, CDR1 is MNHEY and CDR2 is SMNVEV (reference sequence). V was pared by 5 bases and J by 2 bases, with 10 bases between. In nucleotides, the CDR3 is TGTGCCAGCAGTCCAAGGGGGGCCTACGAGCAGTACTTC. Translated, it gives CASSPRGAYEQYF.

This chain uses TRBV9 with TRBJ2-5; D is unclear. CDR1 SGDLS and CDR2 YYNGEE come from the germline V gene. V dropped 0 bases and J dropped 3 bases, with 6 bases sitting between them. The CDR3 has 13 residues. CDR3 protein: CASSVGTEETQYF. CDR3 coding DNA: TGTGCCAGCAGCGTAGGAACAGAAGAGACCCAGTACTTC.

A remark on this clone: The junction does not match germline at one end; this may be a read error. The chain carries TRBV6-2 or TRBV6-3 and TRBJ1-1, with D possibly being TRBD1 (6 bases). The CDR3 consists of 20 residues. CDR1 is MNHEY and CDR2 is SVGEGT in the germline V gene. CDR3 sequence reads: CASSPLNDQGRTTSNNEAFF. CDR3 nucleotide sequence: TGTGCCAGCAGTCCCCTAAACGACCAGGGGAGAACGACTTCGAACAATGAAGCTTTCTTT.

This clone was counted many times. The V call is TRBV20-1, the J call TRBJ2-1; TRBD2 matches 10 bases. The CDR3 length is 16 residues. V shed 1 base, J shed 3 bases, and the junction held 6 bases outside the gene matches. Germline lookup yields CDR1 DFQATT and CDR2 SNEGSKA (reference sequence). CDR3 coding DNA: TGCAGTGCTAGAGTCCGTAGCGGGAGGTTCTACAATGAGCAGTTCTTC. This sequence encodes CSARVRSGRFYNEQFF.

This clone was counted once. The germline gene is not matched at one end of the junction; a read error may be the cause. The chain employs TRBV30 and TRBJ2-7; D not certain. The CDR3 length is 15 residues. Germline CDR1 and CDR2: GTSNPN and SVGIG (reference sequence). CDR3 sequence (DNA): TGTGCTTGGAGTGTGGGGTTTGGTGGTGCCTACGAGCAGTACTTC. It specifies CAWSVGFGGAYEQYF. The whole variable domain, remainder taken from reference TRBV30 and TRBJ2-7, is SQTIHQWPATLVQPVGSPLSLECTVEGTSNPNLYWYRQAAGRGLQLLFYSVGIGQISSEVPQNLSASRPQDRQFILSSKKLLLSDSGFYLCAWSVGFGGAYEQYFGPGTRLTVT.

Ten or more counts support this clone. This chain connects TRBV30 to TRBJ1-5; TRBD1 might be the D (5 bases). The CDR3 runs to 15 residues. With 0 bases removed from V and 4 bases from J, the gap between germline ends came to 13 bases. Germline assignment: CDR1 GTSNPN and CDR2 SVGIG (reference sequence). The CDR3 reads CAWSVLQGPNQPQHF. DNA for the CDR3: TGTGCCTGGAGTGTACTCCAGGGTCCAAATCAGCCCCAGCATTTT. The entire variable domain, with the rest obtained from reference TRBV30 and TRBJ1-5, is as follows: SQTIHQWPATLVQPVGSPLSLECTVEGTSNPNLYWYRQAAGRGLQLLFYSVGIGQISSEVPQNLSASRPQDRQFILSSKKLLLSDSGFYLCAWSVLQGPNQPQHFGDGTRLSIL.

This clone was seen more than once but under ten times. V usage is TRBV19 and J usage is TRBJ2-3; a possible D gene is TRBD2 (5 bases). The CDR3 loop spans 15 amino acids. CDR1 is LNHDA, CDR2 SQIVND, per germline (reference sequence). V was trimmed by 7 bases and J by 4 bases, leaving 18 bases between them. The CDR3, as DNA: TGTGCCAGTATTCCAACAAGGGTGGGAGCAGATACGCAGTATTTT. Residues: CASIPTRVGADTQYF.

This clone has at least ten counts. V usage is TRBV5-4 and J usage is TRBJ2-2; D not certain. The CDR3 is 12 amino acids. Germline CDR1 SGHNT, CDR2 YYREEE (reference sequence). V lost 0 bases and J lost 4, with 1 base in between. Here the CDR3 reads CASSLATGELFF. Written as DNA, the CDR3 is TGTGCCAGCAGCTTGGCCACCGGGGAGCTGTTTTTT.

This clone was seen only a few times. J is TRBJ2-3 and V is TRBV5-1, with 12 bases that match TRBD2. Germline V gives CDR1 SGHRS, CDR2 YFSETQ. This CDR3 has 15 residues. With V trimmed by 4 bases and J by 5 bases, 5 bases remained unmatched. The CDR3 DNA follows: TGCGCCAGCAGCGGAGGACTAGCGGGGTTAGATACGCAGTATTTT. Translating gives CASSGGLAGLDTQYF.

The chain links TRBV11-1 to TRBJ1-1; D unclear. V lost 4 bases, J lost 0 bases, and 21 bases lay in between. The germline gives CDR1 SGHAT, CDR2 FQDESV (reference sequence). The CDR3 consists of 18 residues. In DNA, the CDR3 is TGTGCCAGCAGCTCTCGGGCAGGTCGTGATTCAATGAACACTGAAGCTTTCTTT. Its translation is CASSSRAGRDSMNTEAFF.

This clone occurred many times. The rearrangement joins TRBV19 to TRBJ1-3; D is undetermined. In germline, CDR1 is LNHDA, CDR2 SQIVND (reference sequence). The V end lost 8 bases, the J end lost 3 bases, and 14 bases lay between the germline ends. The CDR3 is 14 amino acids. As DNA, the CDR3 is TGTGCCAGTGAAGGGCGGGAATTTGGAAACACCATATATTTT. It codes for CASEGREFGNTIYF.

This clone was observed a handful of times. The CDR3 DNA sequence: TGTGCCAGTAGTATTGAAGGTTACAATGAGCAGTTCTTC. It specifies CASSIEGYNEQFF. The V call is TRBV19, the J call TRBJ2-1; D gene ambiguous. V was clipped by 3 bases and J by 4 bases, with 7 bases between them. CDR1 and CDR2 from the germline V gene are LNHDA and SQIVND (reference sequence). The CDR3 covers 13 residues. The variable domain in full, completed from reference TRBV19 and TRBJ2-1, reads DGGITQSPKYLFRKEGQNVTLSCEQNLNHDAMYWYRQDPGQGLRLIYYSQIVNDFQKGDIAEGYSVSREKKESFPLTVTSAQKNPTAFYLCASSIEGYNEQFFGPGTRLTVL.

This clone has ten or more counts. A much larger clone differs from this one at a single base, so this may be a read error. This chain joins TRBV6-1 and TRBJ1-5, with a tentative D call TRBD1 (5 bases). The CDR3 contains 12 residues. The germline gives CDR1 MNHNS, CDR2 SASEGT. With 8 bases removed from V and 3 bases from J, the gap between germline ends came to 8 bases. The CDR3 nucleotides read TGTGCCAGCGGGGGTCCCAATCAGCCCCAGCATTTT. Protein sequence: CASGGPNQPQHF.

This clone was counted ten times or more. The chain uses TRBV20-1 and TRBJ1-5, with a tentative D call TRBD1 (5 bases). Looked up from germline, CDR1 is DFQATT and CDR2 is SNEGSKA (reference sequence). The V and J ends lost 1 base and 6 bases respectively, with 13 bases between them. This CDR3 spans 14 amino acids. The CDR3 spells CSARGIRETQPQHF. Here the CDR3 DNA reads TGCAGTGCTAGAGGAATCAGGGAAACTCAGCCCCAGCATTTT.

The rearrangement links TRBV4-1 to TRBJ2-3, with D unclear. Germline CDR1 is MGHRA and CDR2 is YSYEKL. Trimming took off 1 base at V and 1 base at J, with 9 bases between the two ends. The CDR3 length is 15 residues. CDR3 residues: CASSQGFSGTDTQYF. The DNA for the CDR3 is TGCGCCAGCAGCCAAGGGTTTTCTGGCACAGATACGCAGTATTTT.

The sample holds many counts of this clone. J is TRBJ2-3 and V is TRBV6-1; the D gene is possibly TRBD1 (5 bases). Germline V gene sequence: CDR1 MNHNS, CDR2 SASEGT. The CDR3 totals 13 residues. Deletions cut 5 bases from V and 4 bases from J, with 10 bases between. The CDR3 loop reads CASSTGQPDTQYF. The DNA of the CDR3 is TGTGCCAGCAGTACCGGACAACCAGATACGCAGTATTTT.

The gene calls are TRBV12-3 or TRBV12-4 and TRBJ1-2, with D perhaps TRBD1 (5 bases). The length of the CDR3 is 13 residues. The V end was cut by 7 bases, the J end by 2 bases, with 11 bases between. The CDR3 protein is CASIAGGNYGYTF. The CDR3 region has the DNA TGTGCCAGCATCGCTGGGGGGAACTATGGCTACACCTTC.

Of note for this clone: The junction departs from germline at one end; a sequencing error may be responsible. The rearrangement joins TRBV19 to TRBJ2-3; D is unclear. The germline CDR1 and CDR2 sequences are LNHDA and SQIVND (reference sequence). The CDR3 spans 13 residues. The CDR3 here is CANSVQWTDTQYF. CDR3 DNA sequence: TGTGCCAATAGTGTCCAGTGGACAGATACGCAGTATTTT.

This clone appeared a few times. An end of the junction does not agree with germline; a read error may underlie this. The chain joins TRBV15 to TRBJ2-7, with D perhaps assigned TRBD1 or TRBD2 (6 bases each). The CDR3 loop spans 17 amino acids. Germline assignment: CDR1 LNHNV and CDR2 YYDKDF (reference sequence). CDR3 sequence: CATSRDFWGSGAYDQYF. DNA of the CDR3: TGTGCCACCAGCAGAGACTTTTGGGGGTCGGGGGCCTACGATCAGTACTTC.